Following are 4 T cell receptor beta chains from one sample sequenced in a study of blood T cells in healthy people across ages. Together with a sample-barcoded 5' primer, a J-beta primer mix was included in a second PCR lasting about 7 to 11 cycles. Using its own MiXCR run on the 5' RACE reads, TCRdb lists one record per CDR3 protein. This table holds roughly 1,500,000 distinct CDR3 sequences, roughly 45% found once. Sequences were obtained from blood. These receptors were taken from a woman under 30 in good health.

This clonotype was recorded a few times. The chain carries TRBV7-9 and TRBJ2-1; 8 bases map to TRBD2. The CDR3 totals 16 residues. Germline CDR1 and CDR2: SEHNR and FQNEAQ (reference sequence). V lost 9 bases, J lost 2 bases, and 12 bases stayed unmatched. The CDR3 is CARSPPRAGAYNEQFF. The CDR3 coding sequence is TGTGCCAGAAGCCCGCCGCGAGCGGGAGCCTACAATGAGCAGTTCTTC.

In its sample, this clonotype was seen many times. The chain carries TRBV20-1 and TRBJ2-1, with 10 bases aligning to TRBD1. The CDR3 loop spans 14 amino acids. The V gene end was trimmed by 1 base and the J gene end by 6 bases; junction bases not matched to a gene: 3. The V gene's germline CDR1 is DFQATT and CDR2 SNEGSKA (reference sequence). CDR3 sequence: CSARGQGAPNEQFF. CDR3 nucleotides: TGCAGTGCTAGAGGACAGGGGGCTCCCAATGAGCAGTTCTTC.

The V gene is TRBV7-2, the J gene TRBJ2-2, with unresolved D. This CDR3 comprises 13 residues. Trimming took 3 bases from V and 5 from J, leaving 7 bases between them. Germline V gene data show CDR1 as SGHTA and CDR2 as FQGNSA. Written as DNA, the CDR3 is TGTGCCAGCAGCTTTGACCCAACCGGGGAGCTGTTTTTT. Amino acid sequence: CASSFDPTGELFF.

Note on this clonotype: A read error may produce the germline difference seen at one junction end. The chain joins TRBV28 to TRBJ2-1; D is undetermined. The J call may be in error: the DNA end matches TRBJ2-7 better. Germline V gene lookup returns CDR1 MDHEN and CDR2 SYDVKM. This CDR3 spans 13 amino acids. CDR3 region: CASSSPTSDEQYF. As DNA, the CDR3 is TGTGCCAGCAGTTCCCCGACCTCCGACGAGCAGTACTTC.